A selection of T cell receptor beta chains follows, all from one sample in a study of T cell responses to AZD1222 COVID-19 vaccine. Measured with immunoSEQ multiplex PCR; TCRdb has only the in-frame clones, and not every one. The data show about 180,000 clones, nearly 95% seen once. The source was peripheral blood, collected 28 days after the second AZD1222 dose. The receptor source for this set is an adult who received the AZD1222 COVID-19 vaccine. CDR3s leave out the opening cysteine and the closing phenylalanine or tryptophan. Fields, in order: J gene, V gene, CDR3 protein.

TRBJ2-7,TRBV27,ASSFRGGYEQY
TRBJ2-2,TRBV19,ASSRTSGGTNTGELF
TRBJ2-7,TRBV6-1,ASSDVLFSGSSYEQY
TRBJ2-5,TRBV24-1,ATSSGAGGQETQY
TRBJ1-2,TRBV19,ASNLGRGHYGYT
TRBJ2-5,TRBV7-7,ASSLGGGAGETQY
TRBJ1-6,TRBV11-2,ASSPTGRRSPLH
TRBJ2-7,TRBV2,ASSDRVYEQY
TRBJ2-7,TRBV19,ASSPLDSYEQY
TRBJ1-2,TRBV10-3,AIALPGRGYT
TRBJ1-4,TRBV6-5,ASSYKRGAREKLF
TRBJ2-2,TRBV7-6,ASSLERRGQGPGELF
TRBJ1-2,TRBV5-1,ASSVQGGDGYT
TRBJ2-5,TRBV7-9,ASSLTQETQY
TRBJ1-6,TRBV14,ASSPYTGSSYNSPLH
TRBJ1-2,TRBV5-1,ASRGGGTPGYT
TRBJ1-1,TRBV18,ASSPAGNTEAF
TRBJ2-7,TRBV15,ATSRDGGYEQY
TRBJ1-1,TRBV2,ASRGTGMNTEAF
TRBJ1-1,TRBV19,ASSLTENTEAF
TRBJ2-1,TRBV5-4,ASSLLAGENEQF
TRBJ1-2,TRBV10-3,AISESEGERGGYT
TRBJ2-3,TRBV28,ASSLQGRLQGTQY
TRBJ1-2,TRBV7-2,ASSPSEGALANYGYT
TRBJ1-3,TRBV30,AWSAGQGDFGNTIY
TRBJ1-2,TRBV18,ASSPPGFNYGYT
TRBJ2-2,TRBV9,ASSVGEAGANTGELF
TRBJ2-5,TRBV12-5,ASGPGGGPEETQY
TRBJ1-5,TRBV27,ASRQGGNQPQH
TRBJ2-7,TRBV2,ASSPPVRGQGAYEQY
TRBJ2-2,TRBV5-4,ASSFGTTGAGELF
TRBJ1-6,TRBV23-1,ASSLEGPLH
TRBJ1-1,TRBV5-6,ASSEGWNTEAF
TRBJ2-1,TRBV5-1,ASSPSSYNEQF
TRBJ1-6,TRBV7-2,ASSFTGGSDNSPLH